Here is one T cell receptor (beta chain) with its context. The entry originates in a study of cytomegalovirus exposure and HLA in healthy donors. The germline gives CDR1 MDHEN, CDR2 SYDVKM. This CDR3 comprises 13 residues. V gave up 4 bases and J gave up 5 bases; unmatched junction bases: 4. The PCR contained 60 Vbeta and 13 Jbeta primers. The assay was immunoSEQ multiplex PCR, and TCRdb's table has in-frame clones only and misses some. The sample has about 59,000 clones, roughly 80% seen once; the top ten hold nearly 4%. This clonotype was sampled from a woman between 40 and 50 years old in good health and CMV-seronegative. The chain couples TRBV28 to TRBJ1-1; 7 nucleotides agree with TRBD1. Sequenced: PBMCs. CDR3 protein: CASSSGQWTEAFF. CDR3 coding DNA: TGTGCCAGCAGTTCGGGACAGTGGACTGAAGCTTTCTTT.